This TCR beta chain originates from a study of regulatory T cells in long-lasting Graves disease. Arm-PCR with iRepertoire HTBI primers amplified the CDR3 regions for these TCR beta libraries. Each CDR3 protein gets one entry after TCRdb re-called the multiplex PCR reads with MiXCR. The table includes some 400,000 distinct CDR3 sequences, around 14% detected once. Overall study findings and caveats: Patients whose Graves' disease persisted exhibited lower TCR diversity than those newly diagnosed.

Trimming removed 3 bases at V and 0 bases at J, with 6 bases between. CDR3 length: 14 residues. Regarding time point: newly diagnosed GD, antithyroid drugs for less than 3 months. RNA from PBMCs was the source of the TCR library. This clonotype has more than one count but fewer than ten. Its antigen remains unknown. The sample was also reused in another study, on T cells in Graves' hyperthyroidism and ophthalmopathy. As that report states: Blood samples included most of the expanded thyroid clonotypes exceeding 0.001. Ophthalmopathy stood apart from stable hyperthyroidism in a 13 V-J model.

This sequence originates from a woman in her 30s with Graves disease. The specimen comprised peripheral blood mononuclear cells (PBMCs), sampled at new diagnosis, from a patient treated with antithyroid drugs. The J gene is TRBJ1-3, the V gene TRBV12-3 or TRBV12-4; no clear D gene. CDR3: CASSLQISGNTIYF. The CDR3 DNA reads TGTGCCAGCAGTTTGCAGATCTCTGGAAACACCATATATTTT.